This T cell receptor beta chain stems from a study of T cell repertoires in cytomegalovirus infection. Study findings and constraints: Clonotypes of TCR beta that were HLA-C-restricted and CMV-specific dominated the ex vivo response. The cumulative frequency of public TCR beta families distinguished individuals who carried CMV together with the relevant HLA.

TCRdb itself ran the reads through MiXCR, one entry per CDR3 protein. The sample carries 640,000 or so distinct CDR3 sequences, around 32% recorded once. This clonotype was observed many times. Its antigen is still unknown. CDR1 SGHTA and CDR2 FQGNSA come from the germline V gene. Trimming took off 1 base at V and 7 bases at J, with 17 bases between the two ends. The CDR3 consists of 16 residues. This chain connects TRBV7-2 to TRBJ2-4; perhaps TRBD2 as D (5 bases). The sequences come from cultured PBMCs, collected from culture after CMV antigen stimulation. This clonotype originated in a human donor in good health (CMV status not recorded). Some clones in this sample may be carry-over from other donors' samples. CDR3 bases: TGTGCCAGCAGCTTAGGTCGTGAGGGAGTCTGGAACATTCAGTACTTC. Translating it yields CASSLGREGVWNIQYF.